This T cell receptor (beta chain) was identified in a study of blood T cell repertoires in COVID-19. Authors' analysis steps: Estimation of nucleated cell counts was performed using reference gene primer amplification. Sequencing used immunoSEQ multiplex PCR; TCRdb keeps in-frame clones, though not all of them. V, J and clone size reflect that table, while D and trimming were determined from the DNA. The sample lists approximately 210,000 clones, 82% occurring once. This CDR3 comprises 13 residues. Trimming took 8 bases from V and 4 from J; bases not matched to a gene: 4. The participants were between about 18 and 95 years old and came from about two dozen US areas. Participant-given clinical history determined each cohort assignment. Among Cohort 3 donors, those recovered had two negative PCRs, clearance, or symptom resolution.

Sequencing was done on a sample of PBMCs or T cells enriched from blood (not recorded which). This chain links TRBV12-3 or TRBV12-4 with TRBJ2-3; the match to TRBD2 covers 9 bases. The clonotype originates from a man aged 35-49 years who had recovered from COVID-19. CDR3 coding DNA: TGTGCCAGCCTTGCGGGAGGGGCAGATACGCAGTATTTT. Its translation is CASLAGGADTQYF.